A single sample gave rise to the 23 T cell receptor beta chains below, sequenced in a study of CD8+ T cells in alopecia areata. Documented treatment: oral pan-JAK inhibitor, 5-10 mg twice daily. In each case, RNA was isolated and then reverse transcribed into cDNA as the sequencing template. Method: immunoSEQ multiplex PCR; TCRdb's copy keeps in-frame clones and lacks some. The sample has about 210,000 clones, 35% to 45% seen once. The specimen was CD4+ T cells sorted from blood, collected between weeks 30 and 35, from a patient treated with tofacitinib. The receptors shown here come from a human donor with alopecia areata.

This clone has a handful of counts. Other DNA variants within this sample encode the same CDR3. This chain links TRBV5-1 with TRBJ2-1; tentatively, D is TRBD2 (6 bases). The CDR3 totals 13 residues. Trimming stripped 2 bases from V and 7 bases from J, with 10 bases between. Looked up from germline, CDR1 is SGHRS and CDR2 is YFSETQ. CDR3 bases: TGCGCCAGCAGCTTAGGAGGGCGTAATGAGCAGTTCTTC. It codes for CASSLGGRNEQFF.

This clone turned up a few times. The rearrangement links TRBV30 to TRBJ1-2; TRBD1 might be the D (6 bases). The V gene's germline CDR1 is GTSNPN and CDR2 SVGIG (reference sequence). The CDR3 is 12 amino acids. Trimming removed 2 bases from V and 3 bases from J, with 7 bases in between. This CDR3 is CAWSRGDYGYTF. CDR3 bases: TGTGCCTGGAGTAGGGGGGACTATGGCTACACCTTC. Drawing the rest from reference TRBV30 and TRBJ1-2, the complete variable domain is SQTIHQWPATLVQPVGSPLSLECTVEGTSNPNLYWYRQAAGRGLQLLFYSVGIGQISSEVPQNLSASRPQDRQFILSSKKLLLSDSGFYLCAWSRGDYGYTFGSGTRLTVV.

This clone was detected only a few times. The CDR3: CASSLREQANYGYTF. CDR3 bases: TGTGCCAGCAGCTTAAGGGAACAGGCGAACTATGGCTACACCTTC. This sequence joins TRBV11-2 and TRBJ1-2; TRBD1 might be the D (5 bases). Trimming removed 2 bases at V and 2 bases at J, with 12 bases between. CDR3 length: 15 amino acids. The germline V gene has CDR1 SGHAT and CDR2 FQNNGV.

The chain combines TRBV9 with TRBJ1-2; 7 nucleotides agree with TRBD1. Germline V CDR1 and CDR2: SGDLS, YYNGEE. With V trimmed by 4 bases and J by 4 bases, 10 bases remained unmatched. CDR3 length equals 15 residues. The CDR3, as DNA: TGTGCCAGCAGCCCTTCCCCGGACAGGTTCTATGGCTACACCTTC. This codes for CASSPSPDRFYGYTF.

This clone was observed a handful of times. The J gene is TRBJ2-5, the V gene TRBV7-9, with 9 positions matching TRBD2. V was pared by 2 bases and J by 4 bases, with 8 bases of the junction left unmatched. The germline CDR1 and CDR2 sequences are SEHNR and FQNEAQ (reference sequence). The CDR3 contains 16 residues. CDR3 nucleotides: TGTGCCAGCAGCTTATCAGCGGGAGGCCCCACAGAGACCCAGTACTTC. Translation gives CASSLSAGGPTETQYF.

In its sample, this clone was seen a few times. The genes are TRBV5-1 and TRBJ2-7; D possibly corresponds to TRBD1 (6 bases). Looked up from germline, CDR1 is SGHRS and CDR2 is YFSETQ. The CDR3 extends over 14 amino acids. V was clipped by 5 bases and J by 5 bases, with 17 bases between them. DNA of the CDR3: TGCGCCAGCAGTGACAGGTCAGGCACCAACGAGCAGTACTTC. Protein: CASSDRSGTNEQYF.

V gene TRBV2 combines with J gene TRBJ2-7; TRBD1 matches at 8 bases. Unmatched junction bases numbered 10, after V lost 8 bases and J lost 4 bases. The CDR3 has 14 residues. Germline V lookup: CDR1 SNHLY, CDR2 FYNNEI. The CDR3, as DNA: TGTGCCAGCGGGGGGACAGGCGGAGGTTACGAGCAGTACTTC. Translating gives CASGGTGGGYEQYF.

V gene TRBV4-1 combines with J gene TRBJ1-2, with a possible D match to TRBD1 (5 bases). Trimming removed 1 base from V and 8 bases from J, with 14 bases in between. The CDR3 sequence is 14 residues long. Germline-derived CDR1 and CDR2 are MGHRA and YSYEKL. CDR3 in amino acids: CASSQGGRALGYTF. DNA of the CDR3: TGCGCCAGCAGCCAAGGGGGCAGGGCGTTGGGCTACACCTTC.

This clone was counted only a few times. The V gene is TRBV5-6, the J gene TRBJ1-5; tentatively, D is TRBD1 (5 bases). This CDR3 has 15 amino acids. Germline values: CDR1 SGHDT, CDR2 YYEEEE. Trimming left V 4 bases short and J 6 bases short, with 17 bases between. CDR3 sequence: CASSRGPGVRQPQHF. CDR3 nucleotide sequence: TGTGCCAGCAGCCGGGGACCGGGGGTTCGTCAGCCCCAGCATTTT.

This clone was counted between two and nine times. The rearrangement uses TRBV6-1 and TRBJ1-1; D remains unclear. V was clipped by 7 bases and J by 0 bases, with 9 bases between them. This CDR3 is built from 13 residues. CDR1 is MNHNS and CDR2 is SASEGT in the germline V gene. The CDR3 sequence: CASTLTVNTEAFF. The CDR3 nucleotides read TGTGCCAGCACCCTAACAGTGAACACTGAAGCTTTCTTT.

The rearrangement links TRBV6-5 to TRBJ1-1, with 7 bases that match TRBD1. This CDR3 has 13 residues. Per the germline V gene, CDR1 is MNHEY and CDR2 is SVGAGI. The V and J ends lost 6 bases and 0 bases, in that order; junction bases with no gene match: 1. CDR3 protein: CASRTGLNTEAFF. In DNA form, the CDR3 reads TGTGCCAGCAGGACAGGGTTGAACACTGAAGCTTTCTTT.

This clone was seen a few times. Relative to the germline gene, one junction end is altered; a read error may explain this. The CDR3 reads CASSSETQYF. CDR3 coding DNA: TGTGCTAGCAGCAGTGAAACCCAGTACTTC. The chain couples TRBV7-7 to TRBJ2-5; unclear D gene. This CDR3 comprises 10 residues. Germline V CDR1 and CDR2: SSHAT, FNYEAQ (reference sequence).

The J gene is TRBJ2-3, the V gene TRBV23-1; D is uncertain. TRBV23-1 is annotated as an ORF whose role is uncertain. CDR3 length: 14 amino acids. V lost 4 bases and J lost 5, with 13 bases in between. The CDR3 DNA follows: TGCGCCAGCAGTCTTGGTAATCGCGGAGATACGCAGTATTTT. Its translation is CASSLGNRGDTQYF.

This chain links TRBV29-1 with TRBJ2-1; 10 bases line up with TRBD1. The CDR3 sequence is 13 residues long. In germline, CDR1 is SQVTM, CDR2 ANQGSEA. Unmatched junction bases numbered 5, after V lost 4 bases and J lost 8 bases. The DNA of the CDR3 is TGCAGCGTTGTGGGACAGGGGCGCCATGAGCAGTTCTTC. It codes for CSVVGQGRHEQFF.

J is TRBJ2-2 and V is TRBV29-1; 8 bases fit TRBD1. The CDR3 contains 14 residues. Germline assignment: CDR1 SQVTM and CDR2 ANQGSEA. The J segment lost 0 bases and the V segment lost 5 bases, leaving 2 bases of the junction unmatched. CDR3 bases: TGCAGCGTTCCGGGACAGGCGAACACCGGGGAGCTGTTTTTT. It yields the protein CSVPGQANTGELFF.

The V gene is TRBV9, the J gene TRBJ2-7; 9 bases fit TRBD2. Unmatched junction bases numbered 6, after V lost 4 bases and J lost 1 base. Germline V lookup: CDR1 SGDLS, CDR2 YYNGEE. This CDR3 contains 15 residues. This CDR3 is CASSPGLAGSYEQYF. The CDR3 DNA follows: TGTGCCAGCAGCCCCGGGCTAGCGGGGTCCTACGAGCAGTACTTC.

This chain uses TRBV19 with TRBJ2-1; 10 bases fit TRBD2. Germline values: CDR1 LNHDA, CDR2 SQIVND (reference sequence). Trimming at V came to 3 bases and at J to 8 bases, leaving 4 bases not matched to a gene. This CDR3 contains 14 residues. The CDR3 nucleotides read TGTGCCAGTAGTATCAGCGGGGGGGTTGATGAGCAGTTCTTC. This sequence encodes CASSISGGVDEQFF.

V is TRBV6-5 and J is TRBJ1-2; TRBD1 aligns across 12 bases. After removal of 5 bases from V and 7 bases from J, the junction contained 8 bases not matched to a gene. There are 15 residues in the CDR3. CDR1 and CDR2 (germline): MNHEY, SVGAGI. CDR3 bases: TGTGCCAGCAGTCCATGGGGACAGGGGGCACTTGGCTACACCTTC. Protein product: CASSPWGQGALGYTF.

In its sample, this clone was seen a few times. This rearrangement joins TRBV5-1 to TRBJ2-7; D gene unclear. The CDR3 spans 11 residues. CDR1 and CDR2 from the germline V gene are SGHRS and YFSETQ. V was shortened by 1 base and J by 8 bases, with 7 bases between the two germline ends. CDR3 in DNA: TGCGCCAGCAGCTTGAAGGAGCAGCAGTACTTC. Its translation is CASSLKEQQYF.

The genes are TRBV6-5 and TRBJ1-2; 9 nucleotides match TRBD1. Losses at the gene ends were 5 bases for V and 8 bases for J; bases not matched to a gene: 3. The CDR3 spans 12 residues. Germline CDR1 is MNHEY and CDR2 is SVGAGI. The CDR3 sequence is CASSTDRGGYTF. The CDR3 coding sequence is TGTGCCAGCAGTACGGACAGGGGCGGCTACACCTTC.

The genes are TRBV23-1 and TRBJ2-1, with D perhaps matching TRBD2 (6 bases). TRBV23-1 is an ORF, with its function uncertain. The CDR3 runs 16 residues. The V gene lost 3 bases and the J gene lost 7 bases, with 19 bases spanning the gap. The CDR3 is CASSHSPAGSGNEQFF. CDR3 bases: TGCGCCAGCAGTCATTCACCCGCGGGCAGCGGGAATGAGCAGTTCTTC.

The V and J genes are TRBV10-1 and TRBJ2-7; D not resolved. The CDR3 sequence is 14 residues long. The ends were cut back, 4 bases at V and 3 bases at J, with 13 bases in the middle. The germline V gene has CDR1 WNHNN and CDR2 SYGVQD (reference sequence). CDR3 nucleotides: TGCGCCAGCAGTGCTAGGACGGAGCTCTACGAGCAGTACTTC. Translated: CASSARTELYEQYF.

As DNA, the CDR3 is TGCAGTGCTAGAGATATAGAGACCCAGTACTTC. Protein sequence: CSARDIETQYF. This chain joins TRBV20-1 and TRBJ2-5; D gene ambiguous. Germline assignment: CDR1 DFQATT and CDR2 SNEGSKA (reference sequence). Deletions cut 0 bases from V and 4 bases from J, with 3 bases between. The CDR3 contains 11 residues.